This T cell receptor (beta chain) came from a study of cytomegalovirus exposure and HLA in healthy donors. Findings and limits, study-wide: A previous analysis found most TCR beta V segments productive roughly 87% or roughly 30% of the time. In a later analysis, donors in an Asian-associated ancestry cluster reportedly had fewer N-insertions in productive TCRs than the cohort mean.

In its sample, this clone was seen a few times. Its antigen is not known. Unrecorded immune exposure was likely among donors, who were nominally healthy when sampled. The primer mix had 60 Vbeta and 13 Jbeta primers. Profiled with immunoSEQ multiplex PCR; TCRdb holds only in-frame clones, not every one. Among over 100,000 clones listed, approximately 76% were seen once. This CDR3 spans 13 amino acids. Germline lookup yields CDR1 MNHEY and CDR2 SMNVEV (reference sequence). V lost 4 bases, J lost 6 bases, and 11 bases lay in between. The sequencing sample was made of PBMCs. This chain joins TRBV27 and TRBJ2-3; D not certain. The clonotype comes from a man in his forties in good health and CMV-seronegative. CDR3: CASSYTLRDTQYF. DNA for the CDR3: TGTGCCAGCAGTTACACACTGAGGGATACGCAGTATTTT.